Included here is one T cell receptor (beta chain) sequence, with context. Its antigen is not known. Unique molecular identifiers were incorporated into the prepared TCRbeta library. One entry per CDR3 protein results from TCRdb running MiXCR on the PCR reads. This sample has 580,000 or so distinct CDR3 sequences, with approximately 22% found just once. This sample is part of a study of T-cell reconstitution after alpha-beta-depleted transplantation in children. Study results and limitations: After transplant, high TCRbeta diversity at day 60 in some patients arose from surviving recipient T cells and thymic progenitors. Roughly two months post-transplant, alpha-beta T cells reportedly originated from several hundred graft clones that had expanded. The authors attributed T-cell counts and diversity one year after transplant mostly to newly produced T cells.

The germline V gene has CDR1 SGHTA and CDR2 FQGTGA. V was clipped by 2 bases and J by 3 bases, with 16 bases between them. The CDR3 extends over 17 amino acids. The chain employs TRBV7-3 and TRBJ2-2, with a possible D match to TRBD1 (5 bases). The sample consisted of PBMCs, mostly from graft donor cells, taken 360 days after TCRalphabeta/CD19-depleted stem cell transplant. The sequence derives from a boy younger than two who had a stem cell transplant for acute myeloid leukemia, so the T cells may come from the graft donor. CDR3 DNA sequence: TGTGCCAGCAGCTTATTCATTAGGGGTTCGGACACCGGGGAGCTGTTTTTT. Translated: CASSLFIRGSDTGELFF.